The 24 T cell receptor beta chains given below trace back to one sample, sequenced in a study of cytomegalovirus exposure and HLA in healthy donors. Both 60 Vbeta primers and 13 Jbeta primers went into the PCR. Libraries were prepared by immunoSEQ multiplex PCR; TCRdb keeps only in-frame clonotypes and omits some of them. Found here are 140,000 to 150,000 clones, roughly 80% of them singletons; the top ten hold 3.5% to 5.5%. The sample was PBMCs. These TCRs come from a woman in her thirties or forties in good health and CMV-seropositive.

The chain carries TRBV19 and TRBJ2-1; 11 nucleotides align to TRBD1. Looked up from germline, CDR1 is LNHDA and CDR2 is SQIVND (reference sequence). V shed 5 bases and J 2 bases; nucleotides not matched to a gene: 14. The CDR3 loop spans 19 amino acids. The CDR3 nucleotides read TGTGCCAGTAGTCTCTACCCCCCGGGACAGGGGGACGCCTACAATGAGCAGTTCTTC. Translation: CASSLYPPGQGDAYNEQFF.

This clone was detected only a few times. The J gene is TRBJ2-5, the V gene TRBV28, with TRBD2 as a possible D gene (6 bases). V was shortened by 4 bases and J by 2 bases, with 11 bases between the two germline ends. This CDR3 has 14 amino acids. Germline CDR1 reads MDHEN; CDR2 reads SYDVKM. The CDR3 DNA reads as TGTGCCAGCAGTTCCCCCGGGACTCAAGAGACCCAGTACTTC. Translation: CASSSPGTQETQYF.

V is TRBV6-5 and J is TRBJ2-5, with TRBD2 as a possible D gene (5 bases). The J call is doubtful: the DNA matches TRBJ2-7 better. CDR1 is MNHEY and CDR2 is SVGAGI in the germline V gene. The length of the CDR3 is 15 residues. The CDR3 DNA follows: TGTGCCAGCAGTTACAAGGACTCTTTTACCTACGAGCAGTACTTC. It is translated as CASSYKDSFTYEQYF.

Comment on this clone: Within the sample, other DNA sequences also encode this same CDR3. The chain employs TRBV5-1 and TRBJ2-5; D is uncertain. The germline gives CDR1 SGHRS, CDR2 YFSETQ. The CDR3 is 13 residues long. Trimming removed 0 bases at V and 4 bases at J, with 7 bases between. The CDR3 sequence: CASSLVLGETQYF. The CDR3, as DNA: TGCGCCAGCAGCTTGGTCCTAGGAGAGACCCAGTACTTC.

The chain employs TRBV4-1 and TRBJ1-6; the D gene is possibly TRBD1 (5 bases). Germline V gene lookup returns CDR1 MGHRA and CDR2 YSYEKL. V gave up 0 bases and J gave up 9 bases, with 9 bases separating them. CDR3 length: 14 amino acids. CDR3 region: CASSQEEGSSPLHF. In DNA, the CDR3 is TGCGCCAGCAGCCAAGAGGAGGGGTCTTCACCCCTCCACTTT.

The J gene is TRBJ1-1, the V gene TRBV6-1; D gene ambiguous. The V gene's germline CDR1 is MNHNS and CDR2 SASEGT. The CDR3 has 11 amino acids. Trimming removed 8 bases from V and 7 bases from J, with 11 bases in between. DNA of the CDR3: TGTGCCAGCCGGAGGAACGGTGAAGCTTTCTTT. Protein: CASRRNGEAFF.

A single count supports this clone. The chain carries TRBV7-9 and TRBJ2-1; 12 nucleotides align to TRBD2. Germline V gene data show CDR1 as SEHNR and CDR2 as FQNEAQ (reference sequence). This CDR3 has 16 amino acids. Trimming removed 5 bases from V and 2 bases from J; junction bases left unmatched: 4. The CDR3 DNA reads as TGTGCCAGCAGCACGAGACTAGCGGGAGCCTACAATGAGCAGTTCTTC. Translating gives CASSTRLAGAYNEQFF.

The chain recombines TRBV29-1 with TRBJ2-5, with D perhaps matching TRBD2 (6 bases). V lost 6 bases, J lost 3 bases, and 17 bases lay in between. CDR1 SQVTM and CDR2 ANQGSEA come from the germline V gene. The CDR3 totals 14 residues. The DNA of the CDR3 is TGCAGCGTGACCGCGCCGGGAGTTGAAGAGACCCAGTACTTC. It yields the protein CSVTAPGVEETQYF.

The chain uses TRBV27 and TRBJ1-1; TRBD1 aligns across 8 bases. The CDR3 has 15 residues. V lost 0 bases, J lost 6 bases, and 6 bases stayed unmatched. Looked up from germline, CDR1 is MNHEY and CDR2 is SMNVEV (reference sequence). CDR3 nucleotides: TGTGCCAGCAGTTTATCCCGGGACAGGAGCGCTGAAGCTTTCTTT. Translated: CASSLSRDRSAEAFF.

The genes are TRBV7-3 and TRBJ2-6; 8 positions agree with TRBD1. V dropped 5 bases and J dropped 5; count of bases not matched to a gene: 8. Germline V lookup: CDR1 SGHTA, CDR2 FQGTGA. The CDR3 sequence is 16 residues long. The CDR3 loop is CASSITGGTRANVLTF. CDR3 DNA: TGTGCCAGCAGCATTACAGGGGGAACAAGGGCCAACGTCCTGACTTTC. The full variable domain, rest sourced from reference TRBV7-3 and TRBJ2-6, is GAGVSQTPSNKVTEKGKYVELRCDPISGHTALYWYRQSLGQGPEFLIYFQGTGAADDSGLPNDRFFAVRPEGSVSTLKIQRTERGDSAVYLCASSITGGTRANVLTFGAGSRLTVL.

The chain couples TRBV30 to TRBJ2-7, with D possibly TRBD2 on 5 matching bases. V shed 0 bases and J shed 5 bases, with 11 bases lying between them. Per the germline V gene, CDR1 is GTSNPN and CDR2 is SVGIG (reference sequence). The CDR3 extends over 13 amino acids. The CDR3 region is CAWSVGWGDEQYF. CDR3 DNA: TGTGCCTGGAGTGTAGGTTGGGGAGACGAGCAGTACTTC.

The genes are TRBV7-9 and TRBJ2-5; 8 bases line up with TRBD2. The CDR3 totals 13 residues. With V trimmed by 5 bases and J by 3 bases, 2 bases remained unmatched. CDR1 SEHNR and CDR2 FQNEAQ come from the germline V gene (reference sequence). CDR3 nucleotide sequence: TGTGCCAGCAGCCCGGGGGGGGAAGAGACCCAGTACTTC. Protein sequence: CASSPGGEETQYF.

The chain has TRBV19 and TRBJ2-5; D unresolved. V lost 6 bases to trimming and J lost 2 bases, with 13 bases between them. The CDR3 is 14 amino acids. The germline gives CDR1 LNHDA, CDR2 SQIVND (reference sequence). CDR3 DNA sequence: TGTGCCAGTAGCCCCCAGACGACACAAGAGACCCAGTACTTC. Residues: CASSPQTTQETQYF.

The genes are TRBV6-4 and TRBJ2-4; 8 bases fit TRBD2. V trimming: 1 base; J trimming: 7 bases; junction bases outside the gene matches: 18. Germline V gene lookup returns CDR1 MRHNA and CDR2 SNTAGT. The CDR3 length is 19 residues. The CDR3 protein is CASSDLLQAPGTRGNIQYF. The DNA for the CDR3 is TGTGCCAGCAGTGACTTATTGCAGGCACCCGGGACTAGGGGGAACATTCAGTACTTC.

In its sample, this clone was seen a few times. The chain combines TRBV29-1 with TRBJ2-3, with TRBD2 identical over 8 bases. CDR3 length equals 13 residues. The V gene end was trimmed by 4 bases and the J gene end by 2 bases; junction bases not matched to a gene: 2. Germline V lookup: CDR1 SQVTM, CDR2 ANQGSEA. The CDR3 DNA is TGCAGCGTTGTTAGCGGGAACACAGATACGCAGTATTTT. It translates to CSVVSGNTDTQYF.

The chain employs TRBV18 and TRBJ2-3; D gene ambiguous. The CDR3 has 14 amino acids. The V gene's germline CDR1 is KGHSH and CDR2 LQKENI. Trimming stripped 8 bases from V and 4 bases from J, with 16 bases between. CDR3 DNA sequence: TGTGCCAGCACGATAGCAGCTACGGCAGATACGCAGTATTTT. It yields the protein CASTIAATADTQYF.

This chain uses TRBV29-1 with TRBJ2-3; D remains ambiguous. The CDR3 covers 11 residues. Germline CDR1 SQVTM, CDR2 ANQGSEA. V shed 2 bases and J shed 8 bases, with 8 bases lying between them. The CDR3 DNA reads TGCAGCGTTGAAAATCGAGGTACGCAGTATTTT. It translates to CSVENRGTQYF.

The chain carries TRBV4-2 and TRBJ2-4; tentatively, D is TRBD1 (6 bases). The CDR3 has 15 residues. Germline loops: CDR1 LGHNA, CDR2 YNFKEQ. The V end lost 0 bases, the J end lost 0 bases, and 6 bases lay between the germline ends. CDR3 sequence (DNA): TGTGCCAGCAGCCAAGAGGGGGCAGCCAAAAACATTCAGTACTTC. Protein product: CASSQEGAAKNIQYF.

The rearrangement links TRBV13 to TRBJ2-2; D perhaps matches TRBD2 (6 bases). CDR1 is PRHDT, CDR2 FYEKMQ, per germline (reference sequence). This CDR3 comprises 14 residues. Trimming shortened V by 5 bases and J by 4 bases, and 11 bases separated the two germline ends. CDR3 loop: CASSLPGGTGELFF. The CDR3, as DNA: TGTGCCAGCAGCCTCCCCGGGGGCACCGGGGAGCTGTTTTTT. The whole variable domain, filled in from reference TRBV13 and TRBJ2-2, reads AAGVIQSPRHLIKEKRETATLKCYPIPRHDTVYWYQQGPGQDPQFLISFYEKMQSDKGSIPDRFSAQQFSDYHSELNMSSLELGDSALYFCASSLPGGTGELFFGEGSRLTVL.

This chain links TRBV5-1 with TRBJ2-5; tentative D call: TRBD1 (5 bases). Trimming removed 4 bases at V and 2 bases at J, with 15 bases between. The germline gives CDR1 SGHRS, CDR2 YFSETQ. CDR3 size: 15 residues. Written as DNA, the CDR3 is TGCGCCAGCAGCCCCCGTGACAGATTTCAAGAGACCCAGTACTTC. This encodes CASSPRDRFQETQYF.

V and J are TRBV28 and TRBJ1-5, with 7 bases aligning to TRBD1. The CDR3 runs to 14 residues. The ends lost 6 bases at V and 11 bases at J; junction bases unmatched: 13. Germline V lookup: CDR1 MDHEN, CDR2 SYDVKM. The CDR3: CASRNDRAERAQHF. The CDR3 nucleotides are TGTGCCAGCAGAAATGACAGGGCAGAACGGGCCCAGCATTTT.

This clone came up once. The chain combines TRBV7-8 with TRBJ2-7; D is possibly TRBD2 (5 bases). The CDR3 contains 15 residues. The germline gives CDR1 SGHVS, CDR2 FQNEAQ. V shed 2 bases and J shed 2 bases, with 13 bases lying between them. CDR3 DNA: TGTGCCAGCAGCTTACTAGCTTCCCACACCTACGAGCAGTACTTC. Protein: CASSLLASHTYEQYF. The full variable domain, rest sourced from reference TRBV7-8 and TRBJ2-7, is GAGVSQSPRYKVAKRGQDVALRCDPISGHVSLFWYQQALGQGPEFLTYFQNEAQLDKSGLPSDRFFAERPEGSVSTLKIQRTQQEDSAVYLCASSLLASHTYEQYFGPGTRLTVT.

The V gene is TRBV28, the J gene TRBJ2-1; the match to TRBD2 covers 10 bases. The length of the CDR3 is 14 residues. CDR1 is MDHEN, CDR2 SYDVKM, per germline. The CDR3 here is CASALAGSYNEQFF. The CDR3 region has the DNA TGTGCTTCAGCACTAGCGGGATCCTACAATGAGCAGTTCTTC.

This clone has more than one count but fewer than ten. This chain connects TRBV6-1 to TRBJ1-5; D might be TRBD1 (5 bases). Germline CDR1 reads MNHNS; CDR2 reads SASEGT. There are 15 residues in the CDR3. Trimming took off 2 bases at V and 6 bases at J, with 14 bases between the two ends. CDR3 coding DNA: TGTGCCAGCAGTGAAATGGGCAGGGCCGGTCAGCCCCAGCATTTT. Translation: CASSEMGRAGQPQHF.